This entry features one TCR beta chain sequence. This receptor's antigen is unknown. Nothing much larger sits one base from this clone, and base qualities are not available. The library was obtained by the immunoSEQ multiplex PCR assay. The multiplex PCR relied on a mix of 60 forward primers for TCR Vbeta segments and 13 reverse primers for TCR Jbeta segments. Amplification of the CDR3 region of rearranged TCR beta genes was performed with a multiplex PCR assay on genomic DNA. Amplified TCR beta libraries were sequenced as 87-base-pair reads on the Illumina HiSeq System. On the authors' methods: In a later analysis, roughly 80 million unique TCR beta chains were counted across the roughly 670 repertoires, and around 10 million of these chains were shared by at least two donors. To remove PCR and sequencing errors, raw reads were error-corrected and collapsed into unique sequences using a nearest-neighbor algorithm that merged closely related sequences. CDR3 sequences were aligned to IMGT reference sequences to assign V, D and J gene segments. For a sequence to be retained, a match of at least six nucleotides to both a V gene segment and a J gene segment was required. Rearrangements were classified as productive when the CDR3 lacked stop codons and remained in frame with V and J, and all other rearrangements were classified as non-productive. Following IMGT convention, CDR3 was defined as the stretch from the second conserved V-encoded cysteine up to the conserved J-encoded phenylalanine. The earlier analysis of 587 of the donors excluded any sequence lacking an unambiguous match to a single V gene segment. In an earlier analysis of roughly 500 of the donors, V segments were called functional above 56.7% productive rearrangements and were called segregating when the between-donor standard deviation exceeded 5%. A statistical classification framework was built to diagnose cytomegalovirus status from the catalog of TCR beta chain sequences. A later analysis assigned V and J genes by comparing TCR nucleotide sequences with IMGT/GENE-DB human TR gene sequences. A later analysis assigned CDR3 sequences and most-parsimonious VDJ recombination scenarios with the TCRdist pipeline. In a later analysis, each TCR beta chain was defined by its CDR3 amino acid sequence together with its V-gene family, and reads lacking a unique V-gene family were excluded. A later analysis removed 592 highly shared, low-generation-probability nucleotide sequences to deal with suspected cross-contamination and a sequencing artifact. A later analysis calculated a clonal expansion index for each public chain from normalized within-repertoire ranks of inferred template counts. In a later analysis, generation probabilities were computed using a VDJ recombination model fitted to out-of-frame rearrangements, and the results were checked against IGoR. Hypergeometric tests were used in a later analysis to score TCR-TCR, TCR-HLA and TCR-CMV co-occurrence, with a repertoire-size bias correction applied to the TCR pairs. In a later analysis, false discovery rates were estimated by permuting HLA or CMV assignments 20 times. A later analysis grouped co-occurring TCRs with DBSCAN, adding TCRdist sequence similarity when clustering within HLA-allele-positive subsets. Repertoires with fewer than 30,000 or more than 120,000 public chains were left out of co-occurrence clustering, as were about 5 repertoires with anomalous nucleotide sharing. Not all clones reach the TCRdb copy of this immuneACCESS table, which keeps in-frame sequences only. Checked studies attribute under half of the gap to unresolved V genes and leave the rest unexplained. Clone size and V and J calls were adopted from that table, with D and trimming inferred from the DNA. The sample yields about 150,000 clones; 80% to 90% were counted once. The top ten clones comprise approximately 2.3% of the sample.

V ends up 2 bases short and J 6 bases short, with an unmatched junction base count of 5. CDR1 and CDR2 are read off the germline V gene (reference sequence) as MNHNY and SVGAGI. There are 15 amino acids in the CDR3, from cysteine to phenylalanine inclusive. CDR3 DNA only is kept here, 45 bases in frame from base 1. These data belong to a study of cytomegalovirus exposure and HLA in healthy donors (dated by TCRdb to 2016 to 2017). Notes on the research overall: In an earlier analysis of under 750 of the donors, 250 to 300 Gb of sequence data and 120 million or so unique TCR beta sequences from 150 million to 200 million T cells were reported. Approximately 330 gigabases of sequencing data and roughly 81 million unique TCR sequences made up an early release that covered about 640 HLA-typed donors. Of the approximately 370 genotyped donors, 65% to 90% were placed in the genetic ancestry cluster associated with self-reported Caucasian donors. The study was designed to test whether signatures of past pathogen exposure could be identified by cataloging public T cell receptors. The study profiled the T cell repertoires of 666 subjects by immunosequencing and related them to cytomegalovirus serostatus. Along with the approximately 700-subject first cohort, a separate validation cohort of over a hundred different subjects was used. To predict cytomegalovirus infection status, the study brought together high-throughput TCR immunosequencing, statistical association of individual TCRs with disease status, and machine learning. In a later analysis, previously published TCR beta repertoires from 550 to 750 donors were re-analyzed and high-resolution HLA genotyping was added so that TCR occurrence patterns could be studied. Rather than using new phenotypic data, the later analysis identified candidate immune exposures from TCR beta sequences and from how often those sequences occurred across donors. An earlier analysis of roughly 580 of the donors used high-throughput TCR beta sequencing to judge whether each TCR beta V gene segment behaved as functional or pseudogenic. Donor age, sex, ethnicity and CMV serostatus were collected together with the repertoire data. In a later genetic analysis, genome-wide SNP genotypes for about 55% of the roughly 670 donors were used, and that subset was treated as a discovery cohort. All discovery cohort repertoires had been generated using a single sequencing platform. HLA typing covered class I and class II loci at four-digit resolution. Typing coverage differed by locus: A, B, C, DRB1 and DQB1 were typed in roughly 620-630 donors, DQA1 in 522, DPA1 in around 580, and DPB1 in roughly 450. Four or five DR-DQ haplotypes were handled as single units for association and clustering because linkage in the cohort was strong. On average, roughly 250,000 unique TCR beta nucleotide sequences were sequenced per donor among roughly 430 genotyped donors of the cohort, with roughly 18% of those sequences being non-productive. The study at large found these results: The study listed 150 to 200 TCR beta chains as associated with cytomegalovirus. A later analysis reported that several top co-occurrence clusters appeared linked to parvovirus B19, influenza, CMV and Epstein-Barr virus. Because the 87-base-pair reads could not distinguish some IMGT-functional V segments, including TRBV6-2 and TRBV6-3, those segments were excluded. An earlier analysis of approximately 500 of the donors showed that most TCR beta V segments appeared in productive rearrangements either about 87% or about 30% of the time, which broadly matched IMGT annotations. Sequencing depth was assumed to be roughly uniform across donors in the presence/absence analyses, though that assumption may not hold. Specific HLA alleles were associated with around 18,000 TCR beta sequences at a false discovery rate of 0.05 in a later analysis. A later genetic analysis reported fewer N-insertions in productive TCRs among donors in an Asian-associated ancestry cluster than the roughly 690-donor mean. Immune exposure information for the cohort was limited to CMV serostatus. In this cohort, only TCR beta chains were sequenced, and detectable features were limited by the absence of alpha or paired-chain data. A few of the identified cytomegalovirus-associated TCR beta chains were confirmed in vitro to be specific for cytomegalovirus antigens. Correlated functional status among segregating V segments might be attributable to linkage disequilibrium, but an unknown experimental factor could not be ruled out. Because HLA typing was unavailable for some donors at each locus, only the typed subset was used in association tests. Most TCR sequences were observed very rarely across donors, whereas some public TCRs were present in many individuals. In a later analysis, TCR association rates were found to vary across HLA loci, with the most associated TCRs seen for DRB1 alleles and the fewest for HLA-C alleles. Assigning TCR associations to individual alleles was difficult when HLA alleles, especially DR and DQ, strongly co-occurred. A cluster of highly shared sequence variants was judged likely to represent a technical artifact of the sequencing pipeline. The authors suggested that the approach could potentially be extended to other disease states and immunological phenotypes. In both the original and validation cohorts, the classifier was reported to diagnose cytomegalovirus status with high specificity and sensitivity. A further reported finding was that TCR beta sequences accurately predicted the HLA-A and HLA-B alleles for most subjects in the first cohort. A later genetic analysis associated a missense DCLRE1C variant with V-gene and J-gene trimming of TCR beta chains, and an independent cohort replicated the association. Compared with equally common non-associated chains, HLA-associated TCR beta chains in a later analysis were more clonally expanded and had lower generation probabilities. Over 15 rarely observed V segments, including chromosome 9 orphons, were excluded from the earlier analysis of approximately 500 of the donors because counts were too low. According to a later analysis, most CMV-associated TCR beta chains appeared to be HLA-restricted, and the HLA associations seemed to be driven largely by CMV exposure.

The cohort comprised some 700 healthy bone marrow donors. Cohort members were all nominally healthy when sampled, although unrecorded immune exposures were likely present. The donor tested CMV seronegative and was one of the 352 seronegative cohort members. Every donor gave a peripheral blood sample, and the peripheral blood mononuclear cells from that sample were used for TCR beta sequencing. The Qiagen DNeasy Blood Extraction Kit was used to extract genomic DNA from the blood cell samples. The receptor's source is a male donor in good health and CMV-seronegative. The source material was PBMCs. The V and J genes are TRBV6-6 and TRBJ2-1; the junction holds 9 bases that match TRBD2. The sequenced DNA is TGTGCCAGCAGTTACGGCGGGGGGGCGTTCAATGAGCAGTTCTTC. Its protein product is CASSYGGGAFNEQFF.